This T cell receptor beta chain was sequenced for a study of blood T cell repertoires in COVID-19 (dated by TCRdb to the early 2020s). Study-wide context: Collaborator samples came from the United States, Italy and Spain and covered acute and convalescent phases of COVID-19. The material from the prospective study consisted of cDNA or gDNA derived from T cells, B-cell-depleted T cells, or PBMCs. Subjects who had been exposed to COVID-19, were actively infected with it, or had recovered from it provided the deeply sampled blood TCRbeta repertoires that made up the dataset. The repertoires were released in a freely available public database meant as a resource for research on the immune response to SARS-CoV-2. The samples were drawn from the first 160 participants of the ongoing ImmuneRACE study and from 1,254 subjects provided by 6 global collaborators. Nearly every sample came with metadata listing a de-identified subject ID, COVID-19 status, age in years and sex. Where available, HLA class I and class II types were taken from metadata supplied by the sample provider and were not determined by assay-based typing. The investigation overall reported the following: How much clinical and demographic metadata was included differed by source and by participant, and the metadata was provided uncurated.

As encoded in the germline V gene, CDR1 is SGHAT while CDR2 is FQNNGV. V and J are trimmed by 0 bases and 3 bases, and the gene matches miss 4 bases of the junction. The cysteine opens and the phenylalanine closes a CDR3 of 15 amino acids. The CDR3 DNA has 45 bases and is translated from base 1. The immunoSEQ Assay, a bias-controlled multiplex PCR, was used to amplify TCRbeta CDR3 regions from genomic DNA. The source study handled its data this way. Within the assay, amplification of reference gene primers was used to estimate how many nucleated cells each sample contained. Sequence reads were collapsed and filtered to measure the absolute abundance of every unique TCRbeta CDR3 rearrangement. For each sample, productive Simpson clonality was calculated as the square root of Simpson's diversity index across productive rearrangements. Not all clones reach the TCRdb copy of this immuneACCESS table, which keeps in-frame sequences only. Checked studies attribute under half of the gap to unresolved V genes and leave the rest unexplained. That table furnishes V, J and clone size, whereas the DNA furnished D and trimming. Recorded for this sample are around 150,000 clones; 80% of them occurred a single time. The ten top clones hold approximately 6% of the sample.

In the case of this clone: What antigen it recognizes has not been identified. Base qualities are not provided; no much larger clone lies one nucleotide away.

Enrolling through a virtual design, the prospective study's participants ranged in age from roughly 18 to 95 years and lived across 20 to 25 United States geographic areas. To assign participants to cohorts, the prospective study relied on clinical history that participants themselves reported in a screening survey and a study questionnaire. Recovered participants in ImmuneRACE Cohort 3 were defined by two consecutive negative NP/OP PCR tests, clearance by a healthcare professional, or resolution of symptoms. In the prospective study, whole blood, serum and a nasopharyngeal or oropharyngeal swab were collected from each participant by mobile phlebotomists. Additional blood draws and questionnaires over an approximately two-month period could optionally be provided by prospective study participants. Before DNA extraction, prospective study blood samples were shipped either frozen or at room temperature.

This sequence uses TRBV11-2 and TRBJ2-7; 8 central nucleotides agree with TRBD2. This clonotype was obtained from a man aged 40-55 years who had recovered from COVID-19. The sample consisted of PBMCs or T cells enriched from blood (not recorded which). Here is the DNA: TGTGCCAGCAGCTTAGATCGGGGGGGATACTACGAGCAGTACTTC. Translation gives CASSLDRGGYYEQYF.